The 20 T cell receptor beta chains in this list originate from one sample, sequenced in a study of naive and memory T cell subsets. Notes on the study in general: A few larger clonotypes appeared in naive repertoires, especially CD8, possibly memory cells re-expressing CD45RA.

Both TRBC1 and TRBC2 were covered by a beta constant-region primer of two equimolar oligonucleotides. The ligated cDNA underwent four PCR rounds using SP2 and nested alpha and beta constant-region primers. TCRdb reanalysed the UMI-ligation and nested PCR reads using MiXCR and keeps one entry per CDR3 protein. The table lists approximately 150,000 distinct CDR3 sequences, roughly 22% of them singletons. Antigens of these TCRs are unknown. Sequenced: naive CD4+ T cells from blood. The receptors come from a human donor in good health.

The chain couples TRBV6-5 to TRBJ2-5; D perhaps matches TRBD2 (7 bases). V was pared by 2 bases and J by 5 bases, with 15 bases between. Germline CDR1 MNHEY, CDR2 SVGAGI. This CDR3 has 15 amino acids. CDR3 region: CASSYRGAGEETQYF. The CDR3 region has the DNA TGTGCCAGCAGTTACCGGGGGGCAGGGGAGGAGACCCAGTACTTC.

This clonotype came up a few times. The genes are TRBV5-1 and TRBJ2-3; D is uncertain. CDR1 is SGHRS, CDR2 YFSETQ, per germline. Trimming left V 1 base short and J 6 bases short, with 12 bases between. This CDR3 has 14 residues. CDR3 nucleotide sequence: TGCGCCAGCAGCTTGAGGCTAGTCGCGGATACGCAGTATTTT. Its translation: CASSLRLVADTQYF.

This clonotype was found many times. The CDR3 here is CASSLGTYNQPQHF. The CDR3, as DNA: TGTGCCAGCAGTTTAGGGACCTACAATCAGCCCCAGCATTTT. The J gene is TRBJ1-5, the V gene TRBV28; D might be TRBD1 (5 bases). Germline V gene sequence: CDR1 MDHEN, CDR2 SYDVKM. This CDR3 has 14 amino acids. Trimming left V 2 bases short and J 3 bases short, with 8 bases between. Together with reference TRBV28 and TRBJ1-5, the CDR3 gives the full variable domain: DVKVTQSSRYLVKRTGEKVFLECVQDMDHENMFWYRQDPGLGLRLIYFSYDVKMKEKGDIPEGYSVSREKKERFSLILESASTNQTSMYLCASSLGTYNQPQHFGDGTRLSIL.

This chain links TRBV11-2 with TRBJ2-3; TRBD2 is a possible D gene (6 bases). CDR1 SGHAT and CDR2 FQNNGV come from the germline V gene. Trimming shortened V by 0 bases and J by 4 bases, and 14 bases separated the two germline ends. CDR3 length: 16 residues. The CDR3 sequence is CASSLDPQRDSDTQYF. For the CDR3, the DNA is TGTGCCAGCAGCTTAGATCCTCAACGGGACTCAGATACGCAGTATTTT.

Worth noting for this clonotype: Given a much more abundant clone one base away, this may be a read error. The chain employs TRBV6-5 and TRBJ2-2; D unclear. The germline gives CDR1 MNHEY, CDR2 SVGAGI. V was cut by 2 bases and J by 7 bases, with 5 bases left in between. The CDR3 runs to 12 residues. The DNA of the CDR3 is TGTGCCAGCAGTTACAGGAACGGGGAGCTGTTTTTT. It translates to CASSYRNGELFF.

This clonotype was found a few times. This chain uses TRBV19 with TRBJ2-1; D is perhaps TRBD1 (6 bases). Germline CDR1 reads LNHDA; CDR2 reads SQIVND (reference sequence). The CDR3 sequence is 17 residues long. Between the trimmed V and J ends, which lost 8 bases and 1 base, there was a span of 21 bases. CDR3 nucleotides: TGTGCCAGTTCCCCTGGTCAGGGGAGAAGATCCTACAATGAGCAGTTCTTC. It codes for CASSPGQGRRSYNEQFF.

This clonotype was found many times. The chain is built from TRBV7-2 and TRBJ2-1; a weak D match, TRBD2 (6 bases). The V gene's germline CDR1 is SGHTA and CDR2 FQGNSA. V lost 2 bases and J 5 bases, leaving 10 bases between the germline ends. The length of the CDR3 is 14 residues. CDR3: CASSLIGSDNEQFF. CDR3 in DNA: TGTGCCAGCAGCTTAATCGGGAGTGACAATGAGCAGTTCTTC.

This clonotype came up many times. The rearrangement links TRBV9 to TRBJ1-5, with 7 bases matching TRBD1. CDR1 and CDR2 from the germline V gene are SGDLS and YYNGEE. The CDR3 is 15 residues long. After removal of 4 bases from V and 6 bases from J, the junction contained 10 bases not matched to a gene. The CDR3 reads CASSMTDRAGQPQHF. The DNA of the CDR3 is TGTGCCAGCAGCATGACCGACAGGGCCGGTCAGCCCCAGCATTTT.

CDR3 nucleotide sequence: TGCAGTGCTAGAGGACTAGCGGGAGCCGGGGAGCTGTTTTTT. Its protein is CSARGLAGAGELFF. The V gene is TRBV20-1, the J gene TRBJ2-2; 12 bases agree with TRBD2. This CDR3 has 14 residues. Germline CDR1 reads DFQATT; CDR2 reads SNEGSKA (reference sequence). The trim removed 1 base at V and 6 bases at J, leaving 0 bases unmatched.

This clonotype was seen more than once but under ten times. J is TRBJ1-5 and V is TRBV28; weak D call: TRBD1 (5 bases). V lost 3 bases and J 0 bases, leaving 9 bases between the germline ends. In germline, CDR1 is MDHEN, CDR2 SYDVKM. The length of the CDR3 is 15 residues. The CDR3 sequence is CASSFWQGSNQPQHF. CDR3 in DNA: TGTGCCAGCAGTTTCTGGCAGGGTAGCAATCAGCCCCAGCATTTT.

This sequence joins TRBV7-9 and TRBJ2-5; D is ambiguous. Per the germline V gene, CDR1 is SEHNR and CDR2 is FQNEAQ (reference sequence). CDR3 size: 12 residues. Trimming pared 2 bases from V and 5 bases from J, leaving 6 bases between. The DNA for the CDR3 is TGTGCCAGCAGCTTACAGCCGGAGACCCAGTACTTC. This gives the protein CASSLQPETQYF.

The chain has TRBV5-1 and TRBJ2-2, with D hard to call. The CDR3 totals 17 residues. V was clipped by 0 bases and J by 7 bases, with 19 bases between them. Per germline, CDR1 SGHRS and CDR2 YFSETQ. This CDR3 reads CASSLGVGPSKNGELFF. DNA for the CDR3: TGCGCCAGCAGCTTGGGAGTTGGGCCAAGCAAGAACGGGGAGCTGTTTTTT.

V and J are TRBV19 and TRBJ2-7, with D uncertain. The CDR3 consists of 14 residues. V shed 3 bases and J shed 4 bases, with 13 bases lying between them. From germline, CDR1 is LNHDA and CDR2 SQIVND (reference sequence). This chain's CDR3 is CASSIRGEAYEQYF. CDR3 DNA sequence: TGTGCCAGTAGTATCCGAGGTGAGGCGTACGAGCAGTACTTC.

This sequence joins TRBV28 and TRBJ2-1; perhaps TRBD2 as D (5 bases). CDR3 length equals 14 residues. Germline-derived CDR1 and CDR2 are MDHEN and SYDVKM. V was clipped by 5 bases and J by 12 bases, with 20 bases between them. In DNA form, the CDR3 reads TGTGCCAGCAGTCCTCAGAGGACTCGCCGAGTGCAGTTCTTC. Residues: CASSPQRTRRVQFF.

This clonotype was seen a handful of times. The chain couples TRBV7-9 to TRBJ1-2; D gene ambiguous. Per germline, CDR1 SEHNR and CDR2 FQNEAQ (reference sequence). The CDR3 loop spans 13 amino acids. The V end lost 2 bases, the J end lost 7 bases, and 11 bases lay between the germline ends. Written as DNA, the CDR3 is TGTGCCAGCAGCTTAATAACATTGGGTGGCTACACCTTC. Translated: CASSLITLGGYTF.

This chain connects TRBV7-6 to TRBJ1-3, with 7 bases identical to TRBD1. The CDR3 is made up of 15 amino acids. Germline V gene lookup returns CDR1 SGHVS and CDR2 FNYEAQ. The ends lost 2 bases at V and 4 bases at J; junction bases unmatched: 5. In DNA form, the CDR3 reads TGTGCCAGCAGCTTATATGGGACAGCCGGAAACACCATATATTTT. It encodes CASSLYGTAGNTIYF.

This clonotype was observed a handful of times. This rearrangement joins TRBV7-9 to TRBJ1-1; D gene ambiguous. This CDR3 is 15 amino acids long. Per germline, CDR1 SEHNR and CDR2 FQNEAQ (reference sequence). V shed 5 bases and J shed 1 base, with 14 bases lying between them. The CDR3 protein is CASSPAGGRNTEAFF. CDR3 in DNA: TGTGCCAGCAGCCCGGCGGGCGGACGGAACACTGAAGCTTTCTTT. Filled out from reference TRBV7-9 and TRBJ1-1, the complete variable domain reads DTGVSQNPRHKITKRGQNVTFRCDPISEHNRLYWYRQTLGQGPEFLTYFQNEAQLEKSRLLSDRFSAERPKGSFSTLEIQRTEQGDSAMYLCASSPAGGRNTEAFFGQGTRLTVV.

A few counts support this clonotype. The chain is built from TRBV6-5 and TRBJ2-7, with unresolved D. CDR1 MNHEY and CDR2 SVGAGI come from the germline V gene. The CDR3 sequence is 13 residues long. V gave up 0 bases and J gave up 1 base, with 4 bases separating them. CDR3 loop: CASSYSLSYEQYF. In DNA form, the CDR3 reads TGTGCCAGCAGTTACTCCCTATCCTACGAGCAGTACTTC.

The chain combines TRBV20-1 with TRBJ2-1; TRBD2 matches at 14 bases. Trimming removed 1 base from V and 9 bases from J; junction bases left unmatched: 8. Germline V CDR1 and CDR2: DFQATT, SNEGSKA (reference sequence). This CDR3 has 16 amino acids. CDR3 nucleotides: TGCAGTGCTAGAGGAAAGAGACTAGCGGGAGGGGTTGAGCAGTTCTTC. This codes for CSARGKRLAGGVEQFF.

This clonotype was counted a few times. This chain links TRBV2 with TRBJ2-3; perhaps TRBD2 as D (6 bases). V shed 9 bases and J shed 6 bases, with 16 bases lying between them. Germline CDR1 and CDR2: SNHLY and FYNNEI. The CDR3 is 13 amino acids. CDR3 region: CARKGLEVDTQYF. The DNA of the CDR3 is TGTGCCAGGAAGGGACTGGAGGTTGATACGCAGTATTTT.